This TCR beta chain was obtained from a study of T cell responses to AZD1222 COVID-19 vaccine. Overall study findings and caveats: Repertoires were obtained solely post-peak T cell response.

V lost 8 bases and J 8 bases, leaving 16 bases between the germline ends. CDR3 length: 13 amino acids. In germline, CDR1 is SGHTA, CDR2 FQGNSA. As for this clone: What it binds is unknown.

The table came from immunoSEQ multiplex PCR; TCRdb's copy has only in-frame clones and leaves some out. The table shows roughly 80,000 clones, with nearly 90% occurring only once. The sequences come from peripheral blood, collected on day 0 of MenACWY control vaccination. The V and J genes are TRBV7-2 and TRBJ2-4, with a possible D match to TRBD2 (6 bases). This clonotype was sampled from an adult in good health. CDR3 region: CASRRGDGHIQYF. CDR3 in DNA: TGTGCCAGCCGGCGCGGGGACGGTCACATTCAGTACTTC.